This T cell receptor (beta chain) was sequenced for a study of somatic reversion in DOCK8 deficiency (dated by TCRdb to 2018 to 2020). Background for the entire study: The study compared T cell receptor beta repertoires of DOCK8-deficient patients, DOCK8-revertant patients and healthy volunteers. The study set out to investigate how, in DOCK8 deficiency, somatic reversion of pathogenic DOCK8 variants alters lymphocyte differentiation and function. The DOCK8-deficient patients included in the study had been previously reported.

Overall study results and their limits: The methods did not specify, sample by sample, whether the source material for each sample was whole blood or PBMCs.

Only a few counts were recorded for this clonotype. Its antigen is currently not known. There are no base qualities to consult, and no much larger clone falls within one base. Relative to germline, V is 4 bases shorter and J is 1 base shorter, with 20 bases between their ends. The germline V gene sets CDR1 to SGHRS and CDR2 to YFSETQ. Measured from the cysteine to the phenylalanine, the CDR3 is 17 residues long. Only CDR3 DNA remains: 51 bases, in frame from the first base. Genomic DNA for TCR repertoire analysis was extracted from whole blood samples or from PBMCs. Samples were obtained from a few DOCK8-revertant patients, with some of these patients sampled at multiple time points. Receptor amplification or capture employed multiplex PCR. Using EuroClonality-NGS primers, the TRB libraries were generated through a one-step amplicon PCR run on 85 to 100 ng genomic DNA. Sequencing of the TRB amplicons was carried out on Illumina MiSeq instruments using 2 x 250 bp version 2 chemistry. The study's processing was this. Primary TRB sequence analysis and V(D)J annotation were performed with IMGT/HighV-QUEST. Repertoire diversity and composition were evaluated with VDJtools after nonfunctional clones were removed and downsampling was applied for comparisons between samples. TCRdb handled the public reads itself, with Q25 trimming in fastp and clone calling in MiXCR, and kept productive beta chains. Each record represents a unique CDR3 protein, reported with the most common genes and DNA among its rows. TCRdb, not the authors, supplied the V and J calls. The sample yields approximately 1,500 distinct CDR3 sequences; under 20% were counted once. The ten largest clonotypes hold about 76% of the sample.

Sequencing was done on a sample of blood. The cell subset or site label for this specimen denotes: DOCK8-deficient patient with somatic reversion. This TCR came from a human donor with DOCK8 deficiency. The chain is made from TRBV5-1 and TRBJ1-1, and the D gene may be TRBD1, 6 bases matching. The CDR3 is CASSQTSTGPQNTEAFF. The sequenced DNA: TGCGCCAGCAGCCAGACCTCGACAGGACCCCAGAACACTGAAGCTTTCTTT.